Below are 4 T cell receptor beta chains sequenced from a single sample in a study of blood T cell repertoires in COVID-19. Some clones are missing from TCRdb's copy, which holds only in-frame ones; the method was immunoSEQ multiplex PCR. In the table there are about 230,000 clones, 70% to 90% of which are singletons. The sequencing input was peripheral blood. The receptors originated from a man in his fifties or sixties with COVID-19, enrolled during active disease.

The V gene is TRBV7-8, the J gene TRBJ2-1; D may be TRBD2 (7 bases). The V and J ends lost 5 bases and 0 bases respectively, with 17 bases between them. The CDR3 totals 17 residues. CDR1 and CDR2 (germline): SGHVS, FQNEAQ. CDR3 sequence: CASSPWEGVSSYNEQFF. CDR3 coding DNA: TGTGCCAGCAGCCCCTGGGAGGGGGTAAGCTCCTACAATGAGCAGTTCTTC.

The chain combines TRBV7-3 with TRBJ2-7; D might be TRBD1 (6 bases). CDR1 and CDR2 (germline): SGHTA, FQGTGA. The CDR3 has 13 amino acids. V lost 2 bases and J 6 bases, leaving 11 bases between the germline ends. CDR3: CASSLVQGGEQYF. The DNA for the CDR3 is TGTGCCAGCAGCTTAGTACAGGGCGGCGAGCAGTACTTC. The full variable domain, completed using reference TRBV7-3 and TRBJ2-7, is GAGVSQTPSNKVTEKGKYVELRCDPISGHTALYWYRQSLGQGPEFLIYFQGTGAADDSGLPNDRFFAVRPEGSVSTLKIQRTERGDSAVYLCASSLVQGGEQYFGPGTRLTVT.

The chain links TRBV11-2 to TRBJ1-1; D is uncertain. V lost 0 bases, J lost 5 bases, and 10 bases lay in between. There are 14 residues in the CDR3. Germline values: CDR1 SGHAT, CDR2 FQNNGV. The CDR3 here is CASSLEPSGTEAFF. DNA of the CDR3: TGTGCCAGCAGCTTAGAACCCTCGGGGACTGAAGCTTTCTTT.

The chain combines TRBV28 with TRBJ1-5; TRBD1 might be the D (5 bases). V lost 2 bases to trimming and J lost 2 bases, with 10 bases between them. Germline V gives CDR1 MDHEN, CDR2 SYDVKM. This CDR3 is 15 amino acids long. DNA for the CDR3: TGTGCCAGCAGTTTAGGTTTCAGGGGCAATCAGCCCCAGCATTTT. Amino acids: CASSLGFRGNQPQHF.